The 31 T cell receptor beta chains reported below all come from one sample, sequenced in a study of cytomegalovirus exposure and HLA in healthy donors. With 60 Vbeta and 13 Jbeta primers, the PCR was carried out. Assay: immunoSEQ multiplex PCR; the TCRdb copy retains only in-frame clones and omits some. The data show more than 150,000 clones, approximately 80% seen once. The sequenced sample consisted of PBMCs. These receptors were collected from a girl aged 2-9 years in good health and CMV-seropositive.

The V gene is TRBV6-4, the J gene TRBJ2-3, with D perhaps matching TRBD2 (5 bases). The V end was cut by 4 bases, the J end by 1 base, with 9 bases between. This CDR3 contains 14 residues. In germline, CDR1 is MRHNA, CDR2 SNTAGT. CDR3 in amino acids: CASSAGYGTDTQYF. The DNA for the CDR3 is TGTGCCAGCAGTGCGGGATATGGCACAGATACGCAGTATTTT.

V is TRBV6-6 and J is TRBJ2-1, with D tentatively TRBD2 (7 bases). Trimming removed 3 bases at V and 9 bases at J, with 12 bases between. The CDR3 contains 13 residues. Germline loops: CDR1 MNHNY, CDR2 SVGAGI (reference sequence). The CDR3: CASSYGGGGEQFF. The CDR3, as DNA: TGTGCCAGCAGTTATGGAGGGGGGGGTGAGCAGTTCTTC.

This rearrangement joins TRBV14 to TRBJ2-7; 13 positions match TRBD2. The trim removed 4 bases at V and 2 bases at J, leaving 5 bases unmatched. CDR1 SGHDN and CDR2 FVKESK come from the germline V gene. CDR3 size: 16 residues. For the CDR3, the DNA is TGTGCCAGCAGCCGAGGGACTAGCGGGGTCCCCTACGAGCAGTACTTC. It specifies CASSRGTSGVPYEQYF.

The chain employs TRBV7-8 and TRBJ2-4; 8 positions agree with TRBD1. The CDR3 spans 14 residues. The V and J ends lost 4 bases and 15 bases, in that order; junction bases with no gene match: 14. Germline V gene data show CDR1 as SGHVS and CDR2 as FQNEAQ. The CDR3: CASSSSRAGGFMYF. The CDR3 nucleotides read TGTGCCAGCAGCTCGTCACGGGCAGGGGGCTTCATGTACTTC.

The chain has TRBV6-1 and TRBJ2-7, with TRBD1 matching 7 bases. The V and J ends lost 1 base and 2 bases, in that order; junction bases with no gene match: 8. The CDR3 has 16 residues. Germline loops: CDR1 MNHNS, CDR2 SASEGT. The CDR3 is CASSEDVRQGAYEQYF. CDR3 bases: TGTGCCAGCAGTGAAGATGTCAGGCAGGGGGCCTACGAGCAGTACTTC.

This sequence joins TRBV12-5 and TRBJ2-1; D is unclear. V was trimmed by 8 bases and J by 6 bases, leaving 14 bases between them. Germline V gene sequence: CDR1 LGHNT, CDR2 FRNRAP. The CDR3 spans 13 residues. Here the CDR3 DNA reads TGTGCTAGTTTGCCCGCAGACTTCAATGAGCAGTTCTTC. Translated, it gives CASLPADFNEQFF. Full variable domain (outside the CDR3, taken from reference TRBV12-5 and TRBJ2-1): DARVTQTPRHKVTEMGQEVTMRCQPILGHNTVFWYRQTMMQGLELLAYFRNRAPLDDSGMPKDRFSAEMPDATLATLKIQPSEPRDSAVYFCASLPADFNEQFFGPGTRLTVL.

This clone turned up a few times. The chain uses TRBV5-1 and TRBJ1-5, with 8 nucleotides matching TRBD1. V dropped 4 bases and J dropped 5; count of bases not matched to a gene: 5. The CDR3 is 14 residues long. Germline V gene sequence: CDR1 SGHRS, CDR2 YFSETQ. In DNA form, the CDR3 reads TGCGCCAGCAGCCGGACAGGGCACGATCAGCCCCAGCATTTT. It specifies CASSRTGHDQPQHF. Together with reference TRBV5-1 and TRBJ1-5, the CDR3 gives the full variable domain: KAGVTQTPRYLIKTRGQQVTLSCSPISGHRSVSWYQQTPGQGLQFLFEYFSETQRNKGNFPGRFSGRQFSNSRSEMNVSTLELGDSALYLCASSRTGHDQPQHFGDGTRLSIL.

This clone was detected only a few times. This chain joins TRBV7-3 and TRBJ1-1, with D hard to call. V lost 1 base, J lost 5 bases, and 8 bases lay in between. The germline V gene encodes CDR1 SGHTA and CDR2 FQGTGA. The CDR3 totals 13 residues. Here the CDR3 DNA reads TGTGCCAGCAGCTTAAATCCGGGAACTGAAGCTTTCTTT. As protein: CASSLNPGTEAFF.

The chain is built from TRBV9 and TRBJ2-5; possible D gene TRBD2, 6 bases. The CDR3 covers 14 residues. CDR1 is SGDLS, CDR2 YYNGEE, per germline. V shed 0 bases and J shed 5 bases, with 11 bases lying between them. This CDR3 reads CASSVEVGRETQYF. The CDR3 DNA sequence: TGTGCCAGCAGCGTAGAGGTAGGGAGGGAGACCCAGTACTTC.

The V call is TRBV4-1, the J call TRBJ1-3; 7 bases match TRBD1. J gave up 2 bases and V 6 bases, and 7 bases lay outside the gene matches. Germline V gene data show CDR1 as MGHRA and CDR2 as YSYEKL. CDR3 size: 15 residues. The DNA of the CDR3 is TGCGCCAGCAGGAGTGTGACAGGGACTGGAAACACCATATATTTT. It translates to CASRSVTGTGNTIYF.

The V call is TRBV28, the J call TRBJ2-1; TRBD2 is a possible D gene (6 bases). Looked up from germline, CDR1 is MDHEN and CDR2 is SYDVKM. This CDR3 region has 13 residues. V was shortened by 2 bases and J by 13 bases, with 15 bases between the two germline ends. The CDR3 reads CASSLGGGGGQFF. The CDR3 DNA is TGTGCCAGCAGTTTAGGTGGGGGAGGTGGACAGTTCTTC.

The chain's CDR3 is CASSLEAVGAYGYTF. CDR3 DNA: TGCGCCAGCAGCTTGGAAGCGGTGGGGGCCTATGGCTACACCTTC. The chain has TRBV5-1 and TRBJ1-2; TRBD1 is a possible D gene (6 bases). CDR3 size: 15 residues. The germline gives CDR1 SGHRS, CDR2 YFSETQ. The V gene lost 0 bases and the J gene lost 4 bases, with 13 bases spanning the gap.

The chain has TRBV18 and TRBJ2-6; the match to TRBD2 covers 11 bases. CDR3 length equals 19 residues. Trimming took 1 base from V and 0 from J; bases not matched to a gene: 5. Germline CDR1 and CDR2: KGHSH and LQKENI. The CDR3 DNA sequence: TGTGCCAGCTCACCACAAGGGACTAGCGGACCCTCTGGGGCCAACGTCCTGACTTTC. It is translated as CASSPQGTSGPSGANVLTF. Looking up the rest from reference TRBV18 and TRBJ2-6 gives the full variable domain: NAGVMQNPRHLVRRRGQEARLRCSPMKGHSHVYWYRQLPEEGLKFMVYLQKENIIDESGMPKERFSAEFPKEGPSILRIQQVVRGDSAAYFCASSPQGTSGPSGANVLTFGAGSRLTVL.

CDR3 DNA sequence: TGTGCCATCAGTGACGCCCGGGGTATATCCTACAATGAGCAGTTCTTC. It encodes CAISDARGISYNEQFF. The V call is TRBV10-3, the J call TRBJ2-1; a possible D gene is TRBD2 (5 bases). CDR1 ENHRY and CDR2 SYGVKD come from the germline V gene. The CDR3 runs 16 residues. V was trimmed by 3 bases and J by 1 base, leaving 13 bases between them.

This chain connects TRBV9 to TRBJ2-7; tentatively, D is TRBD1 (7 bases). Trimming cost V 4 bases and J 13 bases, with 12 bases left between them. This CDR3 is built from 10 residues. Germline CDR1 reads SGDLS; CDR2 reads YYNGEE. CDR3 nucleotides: TGTGCCAGCAGCTTCCAGGGGGGATACTTC. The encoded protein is CASSFQGGYF.

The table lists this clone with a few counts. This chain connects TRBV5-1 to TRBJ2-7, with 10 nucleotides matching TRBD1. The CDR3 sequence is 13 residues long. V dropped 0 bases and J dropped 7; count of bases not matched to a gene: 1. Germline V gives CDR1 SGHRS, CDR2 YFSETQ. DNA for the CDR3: TGCGCCAGCAGCTTGGGGGACAGGGGTGAGCAGTACTTC. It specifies CASSLGDRGEQYF.

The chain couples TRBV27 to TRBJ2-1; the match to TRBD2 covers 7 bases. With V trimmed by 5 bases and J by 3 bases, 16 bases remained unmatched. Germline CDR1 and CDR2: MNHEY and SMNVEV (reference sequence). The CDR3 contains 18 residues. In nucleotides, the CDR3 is TGTGCCAGCAGTCCGACCCTTAGCGGGTACGGGTACTACAATGAGCAGTTCTTC. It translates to CASSPTLSGYGYYNEQFF.

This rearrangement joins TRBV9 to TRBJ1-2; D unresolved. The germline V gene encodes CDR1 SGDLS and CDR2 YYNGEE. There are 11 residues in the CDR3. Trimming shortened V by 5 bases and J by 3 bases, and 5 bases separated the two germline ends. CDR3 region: CASRADYGYTF. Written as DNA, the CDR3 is TGTGCCAGCAGGGCAGACTATGGCTACACCTTC.

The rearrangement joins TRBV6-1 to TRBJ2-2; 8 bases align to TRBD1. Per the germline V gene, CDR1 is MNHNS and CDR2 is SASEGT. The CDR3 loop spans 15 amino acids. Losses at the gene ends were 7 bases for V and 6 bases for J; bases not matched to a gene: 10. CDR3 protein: CASTRTGPDAGELFF. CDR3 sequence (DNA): TGTGCCAGCACCAGGACAGGGCCGGATGCCGGGGAGCTGTTTTTT.

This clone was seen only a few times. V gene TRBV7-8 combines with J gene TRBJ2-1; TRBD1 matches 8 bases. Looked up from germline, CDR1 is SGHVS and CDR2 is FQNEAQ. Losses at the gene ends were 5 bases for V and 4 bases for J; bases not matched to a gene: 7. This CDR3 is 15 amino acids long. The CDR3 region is CASSLQGARYNEQFF. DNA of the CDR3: TGTGCCAGCAGCCTGCAGGGGGCTAGATACAATGAGCAGTTCTTC.

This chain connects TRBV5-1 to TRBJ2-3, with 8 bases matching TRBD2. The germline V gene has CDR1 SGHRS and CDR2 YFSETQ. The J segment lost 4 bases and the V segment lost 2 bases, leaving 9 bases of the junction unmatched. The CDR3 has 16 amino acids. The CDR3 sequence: CASSLFPSGSADTQYF. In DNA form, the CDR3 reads TGCGCCAGCAGCTTATTCCCCAGCGGGAGCGCAGATACGCAGTATTTT.

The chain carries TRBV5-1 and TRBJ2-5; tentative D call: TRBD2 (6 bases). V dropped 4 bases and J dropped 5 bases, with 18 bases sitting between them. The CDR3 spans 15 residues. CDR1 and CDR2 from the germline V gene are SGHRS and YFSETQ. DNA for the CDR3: TGCGCCAGCAGCCGGGGGAACGGGATTGGGGAGACCCAGTACTTC. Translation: CASSRGNGIGETQYF.

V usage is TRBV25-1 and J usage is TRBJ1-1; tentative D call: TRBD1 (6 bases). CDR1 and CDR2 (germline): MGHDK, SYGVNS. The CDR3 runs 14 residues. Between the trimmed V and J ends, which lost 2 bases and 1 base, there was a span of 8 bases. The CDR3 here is CASSEGGRNTEAFF. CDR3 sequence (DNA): TGTGCCAGCAGTGAAGGGGGCCGGAACACTGAAGCTTTCTTT. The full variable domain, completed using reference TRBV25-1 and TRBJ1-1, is EADIYQTPRYLVIGTGKKITLECSQTMGHDKMYWYQQDPGMELHLIHYSYGVNSTEKGDLSSESTVSRIRTEHFPLTLESARPSHTSQYLCASSEGGRNTEAFFGQGTRLTVV.

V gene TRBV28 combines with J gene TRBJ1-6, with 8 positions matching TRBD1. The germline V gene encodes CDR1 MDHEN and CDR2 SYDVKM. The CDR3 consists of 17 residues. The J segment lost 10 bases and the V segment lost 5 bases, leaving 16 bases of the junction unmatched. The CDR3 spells CASSPWDNRGFISPLHF. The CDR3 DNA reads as TGTGCCAGCAGTCCTTGGGACAACAGGGGGTTTATCTCACCCCTCCACTTT. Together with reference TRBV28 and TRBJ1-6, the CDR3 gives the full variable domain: DVKVTQSSRYLVKRTGEKVFLECVQDMDHENMFWYRQDPGLGLRLIYFSYDVKMKEKGDIPEGYSVSREKKERFSLILESASTNQTSMYLCASSPWDNRGFISPLHFGNGTRLTVT.

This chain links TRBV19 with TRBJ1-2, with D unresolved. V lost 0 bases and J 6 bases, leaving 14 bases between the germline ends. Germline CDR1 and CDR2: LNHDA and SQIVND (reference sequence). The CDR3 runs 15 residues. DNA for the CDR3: TGTGCCAGTAGTATAGAAAGGGCCCCGCGGGATGGCTACACCTTC. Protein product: CASSIERAPRDGYTF.

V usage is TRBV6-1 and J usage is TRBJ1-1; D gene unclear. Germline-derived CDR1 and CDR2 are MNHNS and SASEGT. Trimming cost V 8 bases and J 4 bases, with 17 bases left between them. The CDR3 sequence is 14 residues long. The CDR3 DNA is TGTGCCAGCGCAACATCTTCCCTCCCCACTGAAGCTTTCTTT. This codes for CASATSSLPTEAFF.

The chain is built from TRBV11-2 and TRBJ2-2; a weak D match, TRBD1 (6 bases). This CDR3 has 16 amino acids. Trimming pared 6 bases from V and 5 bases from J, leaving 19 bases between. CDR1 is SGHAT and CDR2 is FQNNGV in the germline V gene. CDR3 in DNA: TGTGCCAGCAGTTTTTCCAGGGGCCGAGGTACCGGGGAGCTGTTTTTT. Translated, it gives CASSFSRGRGTGELFF.

This chain's CDR3 is CASSYGHAQYF. DNA of the CDR3: TGTGCCAGCAGTTACGGGCATGCGCAGTATTTT. The chain combines TRBV6-5 with TRBJ2-3; D uncertain. Germline-derived CDR1 and CDR2 are MNHEY and SVGAGI. The CDR3 sequence is 11 residues long. V lost 2 bases and J lost 10, with 7 bases in between.

The CDR3 region is CASSLRTAGANVLTF. DNA of the CDR3: TGTGCCAGCAGCCTCAGGACAGCTGGGGCCAACGTCCTGACTTTC. The chain links TRBV7-3 to TRBJ2-6; tentatively, D is TRBD1 (6 bases). Germline values: CDR1 SGHTA, CDR2 FQGTGA. V was shortened by 5 bases and J by 2 bases, with 10 bases between the two germline ends. CDR3 length: 15 residues.

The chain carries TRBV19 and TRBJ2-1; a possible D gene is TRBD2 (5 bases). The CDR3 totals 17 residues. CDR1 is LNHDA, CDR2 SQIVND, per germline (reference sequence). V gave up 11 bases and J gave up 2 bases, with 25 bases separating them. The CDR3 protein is CAPRSCGRAGPYNEQFF. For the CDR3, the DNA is TGTGCCCCCCGCAGCTGTGGGCGCGCGGGTCCCTACAATGAGCAGTTCTTC.

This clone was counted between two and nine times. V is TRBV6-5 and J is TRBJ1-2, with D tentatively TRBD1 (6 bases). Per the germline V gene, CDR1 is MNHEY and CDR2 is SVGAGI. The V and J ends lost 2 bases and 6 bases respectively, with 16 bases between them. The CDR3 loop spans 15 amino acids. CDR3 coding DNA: TGTGCCAGCAGTTACGCGCCAGGGGTTGAGGATGGCTACACCTTC. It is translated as CASSYAPGVEDGYTF.